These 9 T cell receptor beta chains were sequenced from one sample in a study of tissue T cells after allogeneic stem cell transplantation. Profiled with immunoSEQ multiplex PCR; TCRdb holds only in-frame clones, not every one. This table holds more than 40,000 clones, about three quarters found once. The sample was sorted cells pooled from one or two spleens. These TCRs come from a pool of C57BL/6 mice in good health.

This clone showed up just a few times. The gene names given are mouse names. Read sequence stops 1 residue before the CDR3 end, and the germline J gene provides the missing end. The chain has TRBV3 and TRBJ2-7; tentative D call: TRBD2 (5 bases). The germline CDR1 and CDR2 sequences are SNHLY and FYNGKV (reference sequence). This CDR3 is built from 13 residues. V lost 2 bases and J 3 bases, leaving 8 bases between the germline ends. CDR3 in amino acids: CASSLLGYYEQYF. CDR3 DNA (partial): TGTGCCAGCAGCTTACTGGGCTACTATGAACAGTAC.

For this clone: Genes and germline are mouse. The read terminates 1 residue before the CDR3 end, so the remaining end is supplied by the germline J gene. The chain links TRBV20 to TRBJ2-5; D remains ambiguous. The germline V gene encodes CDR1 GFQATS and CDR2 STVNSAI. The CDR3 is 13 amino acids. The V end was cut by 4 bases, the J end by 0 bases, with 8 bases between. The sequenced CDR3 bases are TGTGGTGCTAAGACATTTAACCAAGACACCCAGTAC. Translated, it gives CGAKTFNQDTQY. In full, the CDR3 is CGAKTFNQDTQYF.

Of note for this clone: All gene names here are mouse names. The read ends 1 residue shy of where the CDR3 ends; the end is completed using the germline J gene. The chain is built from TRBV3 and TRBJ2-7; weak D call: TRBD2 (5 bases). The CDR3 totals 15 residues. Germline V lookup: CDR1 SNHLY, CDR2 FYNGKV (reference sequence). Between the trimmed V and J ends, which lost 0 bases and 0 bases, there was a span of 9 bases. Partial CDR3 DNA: TGTGCCAGCAGCTTAGCTGGGGTGAGCTCCTATGAACAGTAC. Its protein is CASSLAGVSSYEQY. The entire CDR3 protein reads CASSLAGVSSYEQYF.

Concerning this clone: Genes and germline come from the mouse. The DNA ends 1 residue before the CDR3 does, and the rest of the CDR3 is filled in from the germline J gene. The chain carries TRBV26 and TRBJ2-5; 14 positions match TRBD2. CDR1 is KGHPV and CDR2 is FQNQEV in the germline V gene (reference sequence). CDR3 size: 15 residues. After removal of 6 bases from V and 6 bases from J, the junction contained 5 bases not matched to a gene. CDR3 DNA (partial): TGTGCCAGCAGCCGGGACTGGGGGGGCGCGGACACCCAGTAC. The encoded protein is CASSRDWGGADTQY. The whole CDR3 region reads CASSRDWGGADTQYF.

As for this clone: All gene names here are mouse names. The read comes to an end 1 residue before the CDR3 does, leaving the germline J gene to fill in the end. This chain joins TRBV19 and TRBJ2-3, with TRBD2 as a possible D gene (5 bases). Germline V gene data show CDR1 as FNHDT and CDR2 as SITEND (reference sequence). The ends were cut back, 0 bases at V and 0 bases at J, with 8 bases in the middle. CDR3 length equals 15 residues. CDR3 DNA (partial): TGTGCCAGCAGTATAGATTGGGGTAGTGCAGAAACGCTGTAT. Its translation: CASSIDWGSAETLY. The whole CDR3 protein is CASSIDWGSAETLYF.

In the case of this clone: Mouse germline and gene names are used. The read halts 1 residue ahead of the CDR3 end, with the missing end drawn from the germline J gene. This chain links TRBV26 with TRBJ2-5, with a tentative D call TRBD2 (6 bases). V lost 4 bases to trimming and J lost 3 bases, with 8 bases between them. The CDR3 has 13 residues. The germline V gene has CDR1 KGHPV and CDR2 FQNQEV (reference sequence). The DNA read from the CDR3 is TGTGCCAGCAGTCGGGACTTTCAAGACACCCAGTAC. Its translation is CASSRDFQDTQY. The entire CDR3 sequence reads CASSRDFQDTQYF.

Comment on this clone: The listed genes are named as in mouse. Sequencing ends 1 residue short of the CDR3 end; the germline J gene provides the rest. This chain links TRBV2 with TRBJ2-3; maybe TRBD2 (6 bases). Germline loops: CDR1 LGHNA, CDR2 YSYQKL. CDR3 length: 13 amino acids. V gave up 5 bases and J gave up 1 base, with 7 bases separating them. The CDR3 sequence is CASSVGGAETLYF. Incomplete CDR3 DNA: TGTGCCAGCAGCGTGGGGGGTGCAGAAACGCTGTAT.

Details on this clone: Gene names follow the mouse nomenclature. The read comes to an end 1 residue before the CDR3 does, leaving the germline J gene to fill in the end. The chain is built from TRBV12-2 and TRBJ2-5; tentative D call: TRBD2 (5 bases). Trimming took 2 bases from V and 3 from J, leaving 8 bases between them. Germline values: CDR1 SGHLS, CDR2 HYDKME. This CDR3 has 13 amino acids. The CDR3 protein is CASSPGRQDTQYF. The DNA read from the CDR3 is TGTGCCAGCTCTCCTGGGAGGCAAGACACCCAGTAC.

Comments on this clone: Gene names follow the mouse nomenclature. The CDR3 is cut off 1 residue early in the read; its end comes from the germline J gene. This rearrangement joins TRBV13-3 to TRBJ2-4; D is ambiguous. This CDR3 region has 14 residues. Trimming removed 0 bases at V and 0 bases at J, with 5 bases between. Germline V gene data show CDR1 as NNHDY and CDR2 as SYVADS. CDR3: CASSDEGSQNTLYF. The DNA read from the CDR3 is TGTGCCAGCAGTGATGAGGGTAGTCAAAACACCTTGTAC. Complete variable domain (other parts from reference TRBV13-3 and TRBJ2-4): EAAVTQSPRSKVAVTGGKVTLSCHQTNNHDYMYWYRQDTGHGLRLIHYSYVADSTEKGDIPDGYKASRPSQENFSLILELASLSQTAVYFCASSDEGSQNTLYFGAGTRLSVL.